The entry that follows covers one T cell receptor (beta chain) sequence. This specimen comes from a study of T cells after yellow fever vaccination. Study-level information: Fractions with few cells were prepared using SMART-Seq v4 Ultra Low Input.

Template switching by 5'RACE produced TCR cDNA, adding a universal primer site and UMIs. TCRdb re-called the 5' RACE reads through MiXCR, storing one row per CDR3 protein. The data contain hundreds of thousands of distinct CDR3 sequences, roughly 12% of them singletons. This CDR3 has 17 amino acids. V was clipped by 2 bases and J by 3 bases, with 14 bases between them. From germline, CDR1 is LNHNV and CDR2 YYDKDF (reference sequence). This chain joins TRBV15 and TRBJ2-6; D gene ambiguous. The sample consisted of PBMCs, taken on the day of the yellow fever booster vaccination. This receptor was identified in a man younger than 40 who received the YFV17D yellow fever vaccine. DNA of the CDR3: TGTGCCACCAGCAGACCCCAAGACATCGTTGGGGCCAACGTCCTGACTTTC. It encodes CATSRPQDIVGANVLTF.